Listed here is a single TCR beta chain. Its antigen is as yet unknown. This record comes from a study of T cell responses to AZD1222 COVID-19 vaccine. Study at large: Second-dose timings of about 4 or about 12 weeks were pooled. Regarding the study as a whole: Distributed over spike, vaccine-associated CD4 TCRs predominated at 160-218 and 743-854. The sample set comprised mostly white British donors with more females, and clonal diversity was possibly underestimated.

Germline CDR1 reads LNHDA; CDR2 reads SQIVND (reference sequence). Trimming stripped 2 bases from V and 0 bases from J, with 8 bases between. This CDR3 comprises 15 residues. Profiled with immunoSEQ multiplex PCR; TCRdb holds only in-frame clones, not every one. Among around 130,000 clones, roughly 94% were seen once, and the ten largest hold 6.6%. The sequence derives from an adult in good health. V is TRBV19 and J is TRBJ1-5; D gene unclear. This specimen was peripheral blood, taken on day 0 of AZD1222 vaccination. CDR3 loop: CASSISASSNQPQHF. The CDR3 DNA is TGTGCCAGTAGTATATCAGCAAGTAGCAATCAGCCCCAGCATTTT.